These 2 T cell receptor beta chains were sequenced from one sample in a study of T cell repertoires in cytomegalovirus infection. MiXCR, applied by TCRdb to the reads, yields one record per CDR3 protein. The sample gives about a million distinct CDR3 sequences, around 29% of which show up once; more than 13% is in the top ten. These receptors lack a known antigen. The specimen was cultured CD8+ T cells from PBMCs, collected from culture after CMV antigen stimulation. The receptors shown here come from a human donor in good health (CMV status not recorded). Some clones in this sample may be carry-over from other donors' samples.

The gene calls are TRBV6-2 or TRBV6-3 and TRBJ2-7; 7 bases match TRBD1. The CDR3 loop spans 13 amino acids. In germline, CDR1 is MNHEY, CDR2 SVGEGT. With V trimmed by 1 base and J by 5 bases, 2 bases remained unmatched. In nucleotides, the CDR3 is TGTGCCAGCAGTTACTACGACAGGGACGAGCAGTACGTC. Its translation is CASSYYDRDEQYV.

At least ten counts were recorded for this clonotype. The chain has TRBV12-3 or TRBV12-4 and TRBJ2-2, with D unresolved. Trimming shortened V by 6 bases and J by 6 bases, and 5 bases separated the two germline ends. CDR3 length: 11 amino acids. CDR3 residues: CASSPAGELFF. As DNA, the CDR3 is TGTGCCAGCAGCCCCGCCGGGGAGCTGTTTTTT.